This record concerns one T cell receptor (beta chain) sequence. Antigen unknown. CDR3 length: 18 amino acids. Only in-frame clones appear in the TCRdb table, and some are missing; sequencing was by immunoSEQ multiplex PCR. This table holds some 39,000 clones, approximately 90% found once. This record belongs to a study of OX40 agonist ivuxolimab in advanced cancers. The study's findings and limits: Relatively little clonal expansion, among the lowest observed, appeared in partial responders at 0.1-3.0 mg/kg.

The V gene is TRBV12-2, the J gene TRBJ1-1; TRBD1 is the table's D call, not checked against the DNA. TRBV12-2 is a recognized pseudogene. The origin of this receptor is an adult with an advanced solid tumor such as melanoma, head and neck, liver or kidney cancer. The specimen comprised CD4+ or CD8+ T cells sorted from blood, sampled in a trial of the OX40 agonist ivuxolimab. The CDR3 DNA is TGTGCAAGTCGCCCACGTACAGGGGGCATCACCCTGAACACTGAAGCTTTCTTT. It yields the protein CASRPRTGGITLNTEAFF.